The rows below give T cell receptor beta chains drawn from one sample of a study of T cell responses to AZD1222 COVID-19 vaccine. The repertoire was sequenced with immunoSEQ multiplex PCR; TCRdb's copy has only in-frame clones and lacks some. The table has about 120,000 clones, approximately 93% seen once. Sequences were derived from peripheral blood, sampled on day 0 of AZD1222 vaccination. All receptors come from an adult in good health. Each CDR3 is given with its conserved first and last residue. A D gene is named only where the DNA matches it firmly. The size of a clone is reported for some rows only, either as once, few or many, or as a class for expanded clones.

V	size	D	J	CDR3	DNA
TRBV4-2	once	TRBD2	TRBJ2-2	CASSRGLALTGELFF	TGTGCCAGCAGCCGGGGACTAGCGCTCACCGGGGAGCTGTTTTTT
TRBV4-1	NA	TRBD1	TRBJ1-4	CASSHGQVPLEKLFF	TGCGCCAGCAGCCATGGACAGGTTCCTCTTGAAAAACTGTTTTTT
TRBV5-6	NA	NA	TRBJ1-1	CASSLGPHGEAFF	TGTGCCAGCAGCTTGGGGCCGCACGGTGAAGCTTTCTTT
TRBV5-1	NA	TRBD1	TRBJ1-3	CASSLNRGLGNTIYF	TGCGCCAGCAGCCTCAACAGGGGGCTCGGAAACACCATATATTTT
TRBV5-8	NA	NA	TRBJ1-2	CASSTLGGGLNYGYTF	TGTGCCAGCAGCACCCTGGGGGGGGGCTTAAACTATGGCTACACCTTC
TRBV10-3	NA	NA	TRBJ2-4	CAISESNKNIQYF	TGTGCCATCAGTGAGTCGAATAAAAACATTCAGTACTTC
TRBV27	NA	NA	TRBJ1-1	CASGLRGMGAFF	TGTGCCAGCGGTTTACGGGGGATGGGTGCTTTCTTT
TRBV9	NA	TRBD1	TRBJ1-1	CASSVDGQGADTEAFF	TGTGCCAGCAGCGTAGACGGACAGGGGGCAGACACTGAAGCTTTCTTT
TRBV7-9	NA	TRBD1	TRBJ1-4	CASRAGGNEKLFF	TGTGCCAGCAGGGCAGGGGGGAATGAAAAACTGTTTTTT
TRBV28	NA	TRBD2	TRBJ2-2	CASSTHPGLAGGVTGELFF	TGTGCCAGCAGTACCCACCCGGGACTAGCGGGAGGGGTCACCGGGGAGCTGTTTTTT
TRBV18	NA	NA	TRBJ2-7	CASSPNLSGSSYEQYF	TGTGCCAGCTCACCGAATTTGTCTGGCAGTTCCTACGAGCAGTACTTC
TRBV7-9	NA	TRBD2	TRBJ2-1	CASSGTSGRYNEQFF	TGTGCCAGCAGCGGTACTAGCGGGAGGTACAATGAGCAGTTCTTC
TRBV7-6	NA	NA	TRBJ1-5	CASSLSWVEPQHF	TGTGCCAGCAGCTTAAGCTGGGTTGAGCCCCAGCATTTT
TRBV5-1	once	TRBD1	TRBJ1-2	CASSSRDRGYGYTF	TGCGCCAGCAGCTCCCGGGACAGGGGATATGGCTACACCTTC
TRBV19	NA	NA	TRBJ1-5	CASSIDLSGHIQGNQPQHF	TGTGCCAGTAGTATAGATCTATCGGGACATATTCAGGGCAATCAGCCCCAGCATTTT
TRBV7-9	NA	NA	TRBJ2-7	CASSLDYEQYF	TGTGCCAGCAGCTTAGATTACGAGCAGTACTTC
TRBV29-1	NA	NA	TRBJ2-5	CSASGRETQYF	TGCAGCGCCTCAGGACGGGAGACCCAGTACTTC
TRBV14	NA	NA	TRBJ2-1	CASSQGLGSPYNEQFF	TGTGCCAGCAGCCAAGGTCTTGGGAGCCCCTACAATGAGCAGTTCTTC
TRBV6-4	NA	NA	TRBJ1-6	CASILMGAGGSPLHF	TGTGCCAGCATTCTTATGGGGGCCGGAGGTTCACCCCTCCACTTT
TRBV13	NA	TRBD1	TRBJ1-1	CASSSGQGVAEAFF	TGTGCCAGCAGCTCGGGACAGGGCGTCGCTGAAGCTTTCTTT
TRBV7-9	NA	TRBD1	TRBJ2-2	CASSTGTAFNTGELFF	TGTGCCAGCAGCACAGGGACAGCCTTTAACACCGGGGAGCTGTTTTTT
TRBV7-9	NA	NA	TRBJ2-3	CASSPAPLETDTQYF	TGTGCCAGCAGCCCAGCCCCTCTAGAGACAGATACGCAGTATTTT
TRBV7-8	NA	NA	TRBJ1-3	CASSSANTIYF	TGTGCCAGCAGCTCAGCCAACACCATATATTTT
TRBV27	NA	NA	TRBJ2-1	CASMARWTPYNEQFF	TGTGCCAGCATGGCGCGTTGGACCCCCTACAATGAGCAGTTCTTC
TRBV28	NA	TRBD2	TRBJ2-3	CASSHAGETSSTDTQYF	TGTGCCAGCAGTCACGCGGGCGAGACTAGCTCCACAGATACGCAGTATTTT
TRBV24-1	NA	NA	TRBJ2-7	CATSDPGTGTNYYEQYF	TGTGCCACCAGTGATCCCGGGACCGGGACAAACTACTACGAGCAGTACTTC
TRBV6-1	NA	NA	TRBJ1-1	CASSHPRGSTEAFF	TGTGCCAGCTCCCACCCCCGGGGGAGCACTGAAGCTTTCTTT
TRBV6-5	NA	TRBD1	TRBJ2-7	CASSSFRDRDYEQYF	TGTGCCAGCAGTTCCTTCCGGGACAGGGACTACGAGCAGTACTTC
TRBV7-8	once	NA	TRBJ2-1	CASSPWVWQFF	TGTGCCAGCAGCCCTTGGGTGTGGCAGTTCTTC
TRBV12-5	NA	NA	TRBJ2-1	CASGLVQGSYNEQFF	TGTGCTAGTGGTTTGGTACAGGGCTCCTACAATGAGCAGTTCTTC
TRBV28	NA	NA	TRBJ2-7	CASSFGYYEQYF	TGTGCCAGCAGTTTCGGTTACTACGAGCAGTACTTC
TRBV6-9	NA	NA	TRBJ1-3	CASSYKGNTIYF	TGTGCCAGCAGTTACAAAGGAAACACCATATATTTT
TRBV19	NA	NA	TRBJ1-1	CASKAQGTEAFF	TGTGCCAGTAAAGCACAAGGGACTGAAGCTTTCTTT
TRBV9	NA	TRBD1	TRBJ1-1	CASSTDRATEAFF	TGTGCCAGCAGCACCGACAGGGCCACTGAAGCTTTCTTT
TRBV2	NA	TRBD1	TRBJ1-5	CASSQDRGNQPQHF	TGTGCCAGCAGCCAGGACAGGGGCAATCAGCCCCAGCATTTT
TRBV21-1	once	NA	TRBJ2-7	CASTGGNYEQYF	TGTGCCAGCACAGGGGGTAACTACGAGCAGTACTTC
TRBV27	NA	NA	TRBJ1-1	CASSERTATEAFF	TGTGCCAGCAGTGAAAGGACGGCCACTGAAGCTTTCTTT
TRBV5-5	NA	NA	TRBJ2-2	CASRPGGADTGELFF	TGTGCCAGCAGGCCGGGTGGTGCGGACACCGGGGAGCTGTTTTTT
TRBV28	NA	NA	TRBJ1-1	CASSYRVAGTEAFF	TGTGCCAGCAGTTACAGGGTTGCGGGCACTGAAGCTTTCTTT
TRBV15	NA	NA	TRBJ2-1	CATSRPPWDEQFF	TGTGCCACCAGCCGTCCGCCGTGGGATGAGCAGTTCTTC
TRBV3-1/TRBV3-2	NA	NA	TRBJ1-1	CASSQDYGMNTEAFF	TGTGCCAGCAGCCAAGATTATGGGATGAACACTGAAGCTTTCTTT
TRBV23-1	medium-sized	TRBD1	TRBJ2-1	CATPGQGFNEQFF	TGCGCCACGCCGGGACAGGGCTTCAATGAGCAGTTCTTC
TRBV19	NA	NA	TRBJ1-1	CASSIVRDTEAFF	TGTGCCAGTAGTATAGTTCGGGACACTGAAGCTTTCTTT
TRBV29-1	NA	TRBD1	TRBJ2-2	CSVAGGVGTGELFF	TGCAGCGTCGCAGGGGGCGTAGGCACCGGGGAGCTGTTTTTT
TRBV19	NA	TRBD2	TRBJ2-5	CASMQTSEGETQYF	TGTGCCAGTATGCAAACTAGCGAGGGGGAGACCCAGTACTTC
TRBV2	NA	NA	TRBJ1-4	CASSDGRSNEKLFF	TGTGCCAGCAGTGATGGGCGGTCGAATGAAAAACTGTTTTTT
TRBV9	NA	TRBD2	TRBJ2-3	CASSPRGLAGASTDTQYF	TGTGCCAGCAGCCCCCGTGGACTAGCGGGGGCTAGCACAGATACGCAGTATTTT
TRBV5-1	NA	NA	TRBJ2-1	CASSASYRSSYNEQFF	TGCGCCAGCAGCGCTAGCTACCGCAGCTCCTACAATGAGCAGTTCTTC